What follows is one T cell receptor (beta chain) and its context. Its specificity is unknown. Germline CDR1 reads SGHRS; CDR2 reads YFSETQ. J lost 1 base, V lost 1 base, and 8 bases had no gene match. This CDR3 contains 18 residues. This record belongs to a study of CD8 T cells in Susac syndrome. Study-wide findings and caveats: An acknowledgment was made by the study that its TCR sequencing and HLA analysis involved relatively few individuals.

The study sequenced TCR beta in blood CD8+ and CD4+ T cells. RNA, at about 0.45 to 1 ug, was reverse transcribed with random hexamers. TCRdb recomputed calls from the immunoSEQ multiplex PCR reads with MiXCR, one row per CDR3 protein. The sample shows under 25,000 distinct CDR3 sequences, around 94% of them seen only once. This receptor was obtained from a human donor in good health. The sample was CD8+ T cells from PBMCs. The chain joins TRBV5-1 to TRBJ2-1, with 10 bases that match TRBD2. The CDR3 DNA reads TGCGCCAGCAGCTTGAGCGGGGGGGCCTTAGGGTCCTACAATGAGCAGTTCTTC. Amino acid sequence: CASSLSGGALGSYNEQFF.